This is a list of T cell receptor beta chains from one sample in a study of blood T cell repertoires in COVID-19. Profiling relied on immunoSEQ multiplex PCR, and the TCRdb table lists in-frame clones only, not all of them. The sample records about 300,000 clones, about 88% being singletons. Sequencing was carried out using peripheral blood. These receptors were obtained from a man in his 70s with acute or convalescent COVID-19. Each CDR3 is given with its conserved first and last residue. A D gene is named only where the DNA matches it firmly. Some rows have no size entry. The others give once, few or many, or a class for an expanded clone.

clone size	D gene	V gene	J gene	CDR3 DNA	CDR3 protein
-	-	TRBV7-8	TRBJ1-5	TGTGCCAGCAGCTTAGAAAGGGGCCAGCCCCAGCATTTT	CASSLERGQPQHF
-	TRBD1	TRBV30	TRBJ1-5	TGTGCCTGGAGTGTAAATTGGCCGGGACAGGGGAAACAGCCCCAGCATTTT	CAWSVNWPGQGKQPQHF
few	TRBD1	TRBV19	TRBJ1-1	TGTGCCAGTAGTACAGGACAGGGGGTAAATGAAGCTTTCTTT	CASSTGQGVNEAFF
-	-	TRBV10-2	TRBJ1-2	TGCGCCAGCAGTGAGACAGACGCCTATGGCTACACCTTC	CASSETDAYGYTF
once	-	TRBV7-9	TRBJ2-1	TGTGCCAGCAGCTTAGCTGGGGGGGGGCTCTACAATGAGCAGTTCTTC	CASSLAGGGLYNEQFF
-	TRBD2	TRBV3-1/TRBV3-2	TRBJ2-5	TGTGCCAGCAGCCAACTAGCGGGCCAAAGCCAGTACTTC	CASSQLAGQSQYF
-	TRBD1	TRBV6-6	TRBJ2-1	TGTGCCAGCAACCGACAGGGGACCTCCTACAATGAGCAGTTCTTC	CASNRQGTSYNEQFF
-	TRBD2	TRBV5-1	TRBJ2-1	TGCGCCAGCAGCCCAGGACTAGCGGGGACCTCGAGCTCCTACAATGAGCAGTTCTTC	CASSPGLAGTSSSYNEQFF
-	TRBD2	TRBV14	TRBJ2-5	TGTGCCAGCAGCCAATACGGGACTAGTGACCAGTACTTC	CASSQYGTSDQYF
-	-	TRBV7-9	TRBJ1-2	TGTGCCAGCAGCTTTATAGACAGAACAAACTATGGCTACACCTTC	CASSFIDRTNYGYTF
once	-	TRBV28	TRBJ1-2	TGTGCCACCAAGTTACCCCCGGTTGGCTACACCTTC	CATKLPPVGYTF
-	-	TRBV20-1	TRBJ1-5	TGCAGTGCTAGTCGGGGGATGAGAAATCAGCCCCAGCATTTT	CSASRGMRNQPQHF
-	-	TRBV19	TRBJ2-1	TGTGCCAGTAATCTAGGCGGGACCCTTTTGGGAAATGAGCAGTTCTTC	CASNLGGTLLGNEQFF
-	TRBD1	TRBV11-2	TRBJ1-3	TGTGCCAGCAGCTTCCGGACAGGCGACTCTGGAAACACCATATATTTT	CASSFRTGDSGNTIYF
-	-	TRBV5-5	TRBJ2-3	TGTGCCAGCTACCGGGAGCCAACTTGGGGCACAGATACGCAGTATTTT	CASYREPTWGTDTQYF
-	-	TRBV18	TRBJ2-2	TGTGCCAGCTCAGACCGGGACACCGGGGAGCTGTTTTTT	CASSDRDTGELFF
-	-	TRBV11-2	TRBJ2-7	TGTGCCAGCAGCTTAGTAGGAGGGGGCGTGGGGGAGTACGAGCAGTACTTC	CASSLVGGGVGEYEQYF